The present T cell receptor beta chain was sequenced within a study of blood T cell repertoires in COVID-19. Study in general: Donors in the United States, Italy and Spain gave samples during acute or convalescent COVID-19. Nucleic acid was either cDNA or gDNA, and it came from T cells, B-cell-depleted T cells, or PBMCs.

Source study methods: Amplifying reference gene primers gave estimates of nucleated cell counts. Using immunoSEQ multiplex PCR, the repertoire was profiled, and TCRdb retains in-frame clones only, with some absent. That table furnishes V, J and clone size, whereas the DNA furnished D and trimming. The data show 120,000 or so clones, around 80% seen once. The CDR3 consists of 19 residues. The ends were cut back, 7 bases at V and 1 base at J, with 23 bases in the middle. Germline V lookup: CDR1 LNHDA, CDR2 SQIVND (reference sequence). This chain joins TRBV19 and TRBJ1-6; a possible D gene is TRBD1 (5 bases). The TCR comes from a man aged 25-45 years with COVID-19, enrolled during active disease. The sequenced sample consisted of peripheral blood. The CDR3: CASTENHRSRSSYNSPLHF. Written as DNA, the CDR3 is TGTGCCAGTACCGAAAACCACAGGTCCAGATCTTCCTATAATTCACCCCTCCACTTT.